A single sample is the source of the 9 T cell receptor beta chains below, sequenced in a study of cytomegalovirus exposure and HLA in healthy donors. PCR was performed using 60 Vbeta and 13 Jbeta primers. The data were produced by immunoSEQ multiplex PCR, yet TCRdb's version contains in-frame clones alone and is incomplete. The sample includes approximately 120,000 clones, 75% to 85% seen only once; the top ten take roughly 9.6%. What was sequenced was PBMCs. The receptors were gathered from a man aged 25 to 40 in good health and CMV-seropositive.

There are a few counts of this clone. This chain joins TRBV6-5 and TRBJ1-4; D is undetermined. The CDR3 spans 12 residues. Trimming removed 5 bases at V and 8 bases at J, with 9 bases between. Germline values: CDR1 MNHEY, CDR2 SVGAGI. The CDR3 sequence: CASSESLEKLFF. The CDR3 coding sequence is TGTGCCAGCAGTGAATCACTCGAAAAACTGTTTTTT.

V usage is TRBV6-5 and J usage is TRBJ1-5; 8 positions agree with TRBD1. Germline V gene sequence: CDR1 MNHEY, CDR2 SVGAGI. V was pared by 7 bases and J by 0 bases, with 5 bases of the junction left unmatched. There are 15 residues in the CDR3. Here the CDR3 DNA reads TGTGCCAGCACCGGGACAGGTTATAGCAATCAGCCCCAGCATTTT. This sequence encodes CASTGTGYSNQPQHF.

The chain has TRBV19 and TRBJ1-1; D not resolved. The V gene lost 5 bases and the J gene lost 10 bases, with 11 bases spanning the gap. Per germline, CDR1 LNHDA and CDR2 SQIVND (reference sequence). This CDR3 has 11 amino acids. The CDR3 reads CASSGSGGAFF. CDR3 bases: TGTGCCAGTAGTGGATCCGGAGGAGCTTTCTTT.

The chain is built from TRBV5-5 and TRBJ1-3; tentative D call: TRBD1 (5 bases). Per germline, CDR1 SGHKS and CDR2 YYEKEE (reference sequence). V lost 3 bases and J lost 0, with 13 bases in between. This CDR3 comprises 16 residues. The CDR3 sequence is CASSWGGASSGNTIYF. The CDR3 nucleotides read TGTGCCAGCAGCTGGGGCGGGGCAAGCTCTGGAAACACCATATATTTT.

This clone was detected only a few times. The chain uses TRBV4-1 and TRBJ1-5, with 9 nucleotides matching TRBD1. The CDR3 consists of 15 residues. The V gene's germline CDR1 is MGHRA and CDR2 YSYEKL. The V and J ends lost 4 bases and 5 bases, in that order; junction bases with no gene match: 6. Here the CDR3 DNA reads TGCGCCAGCAGCCCGGACAGGGGAGGAGATCAGCCCCAGCATTTT. This gives the protein CASSPDRGGDQPQHF.

This clone was seen only once. CDR3 sequence: CATSKRDNYGYTF. DNA for the CDR3: TGTGCCACCAGCAAGAGGGATAACTATGGCTACACCTTC. V usage is TRBV15 and J usage is TRBJ1-2; D gene uncertain. CDR1 is LNHNV and CDR2 is YYDKDF in the germline V gene (reference sequence). This CDR3 contains 13 residues. Trimming left V 4 bases short and J 1 base short, with 7 bases between.

V usage is TRBV18 and J usage is TRBJ2-7, with 9 bases that match TRBD1. The CDR3 has 15 residues. The V and J ends lost 1 base and 2 bases, in that order; junction bases with no gene match: 3. Germline CDR1 is KGHSH and CDR2 is LQKENI. CDR3 bases: TGTGCCAGCTCACCACGGACAGGGGAGCCCTACGAGCAGTACTTC. Translation: CASSPRTGEPYEQYF.

In this sample, this clone turned up once. This rearrangement joins TRBV9 to TRBJ2-5, with 11 bases that match TRBD2. The junction had 10 bases not matched to a gene; V was cut back by 4 bases and J by 5 bases. The CDR3 length is 16 residues. The germline V gene encodes CDR1 SGDLS and CDR2 YYNGEE. The CDR3 loop is CASSISGGGPRETQYF. The CDR3 nucleotides read TGTGCCAGCAGCATTAGCGGGGGGGGGCCACGGGAGACCCAGTACTTC.

V is TRBV9 and J is TRBJ2-3; the D gene is possibly TRBD1 (5 bases). Germline loops: CDR1 SGDLS, CDR2 YYNGEE. Trimming took off 1 base at V and 3 bases at J, with 18 bases between the two ends. The CDR3 consists of 17 residues. The CDR3 loop is CASSVSFGTGLTDTQYF. In DNA form, the CDR3 reads TGTGCCAGCAGCGTAAGTTTTGGTACAGGTCTGACAGATACGCAGTATTTT. Full variable domain (outside the CDR3, taken from reference TRBV9 and TRBJ2-3): DSGVTQTPKHLITATGQRVTLRCSPRSGDLSVYWYQQSLDQGLQFLIQYYNGEERAKGNILERFSAQQFPDLHSELNLSSLELGDSALYFCASSVSFGTGLTDTQYFGPGTRLTVL.